The 26 T cell receptor beta chains presented below share a single source sample, sequenced in a study of CD8+CD57+ T cells in acquired aplastic anemia. The template for TCR beta VDJ and CDR3 sequence profiling was genomic DNA. Using its own MiXCR run on the reads, TCRdb lists one record per CDR3 protein. The table shows about 160,000 distinct CDR3 sequences, with roughly 47% occurring only once. The sequencing input was sorted CD4+, CD8+, or CD8+CD57+ T cells (not recorded which) from PBMCs. These receptor sequences come from a human donor in good health.

This clonotype was found a few times. The chain links TRBV2 to TRBJ1-6; tentative D call: TRBD1 (6 bases). V was trimmed by 11 bases and J by 9 bases, leaving 14 bases between them. This CDR3 spans 12 amino acids. Per germline, CDR1 SNHLY and CDR2 FYNNEI. The CDR3 here is CASSRGVSPLHF. The CDR3 region has the DNA TGTGCCTCCTCAAGGGGGGTTTCACCCCTCCACTTT.

The chain combines TRBV29-1 with TRBJ2-3; tentative D call: TRBD1 (6 bases). The CDR3 loop spans 14 amino acids. V shed 6 bases and J shed 4 bases, with 17 bases lying between them. Germline V lookup: CDR1 SQVTM, CDR2 ANQGSEA. The CDR3 DNA sequence: TGCAGCGTGCACGGGACACCAAGCTCAGATACGCAGTATTTT. This sequence encodes CSVHGTPSSDTQYF.

Ten or more counts support this clonotype. This chain connects TRBV9 to TRBJ1-2; 7 bases align to TRBD1. Trimming removed 3 bases from V and 6 bases from J; junction bases left unmatched: 11. The CDR3 has 15 residues. Germline V gene data show CDR1 as SGDLS and CDR2 as YYNGEE. CDR3 loop: CASSAPIGQDHGYTF. The CDR3 nucleotides read TGTGCCAGCAGCGCGCCCATCGGACAGGACCATGGCTACACCTTC.

This clonotype was seen a few times. DNA for the CDR3: TGTGCCATCAGCTTCTCCGAGATATACAATGAGCAGTTCTTC. Encoded protein: CAISFSEIYNEQFF. The chain employs TRBV10-3 and TRBJ2-1; no reliable D call. V was clipped by 6 bases and J by 4 bases, with 13 bases between them. Looked up from germline, CDR1 is ENHRY and CDR2 is SYGVKD. This CDR3 is 14 amino acids long.

This clonotype occurred many times. This chain joins TRBV6-1 and TRBJ2-7, with TRBD1 matching 10 bases. Germline-derived CDR1 and CDR2 are MNHNS and SASEGT. The CDR3 runs to 14 residues. The trim removed 6 bases at V and 7 bases at J, leaving 9 bases unmatched. The CDR3 is CASRPGQGLYEQYF. CDR3 in DNA: TGTGCCAGCAGACCGGGACAGGGGTTATATGAGCAGTACTTC.

The V call is TRBV10-3, the J call TRBJ2-1, with 13 bases matching TRBD2. With 6 bases clipped from V and 8 bases from J, the junction kept 7 bases outside the gene matches. The germline CDR1 and CDR2 sequences are ENHRY and SYGVKD. The CDR3 is 15 residues long. This CDR3 reads CAIRVTSGRAHEQFF. CDR3 bases: TGTGCCATCAGAGTAACTAGCGGGAGGGCCCATGAGCAGTTCTTC.

The gene calls are TRBV10-3 and TRBJ1-3, with 7 nucleotides matching TRBD1. J gave up 0 bases and V 10 bases, and 9 bases lay outside the gene matches. Germline assignment: CDR1 ENHRY and CDR2 SYGVKD. CDR3 length equals 15 residues. The CDR3 bases are TGTGCCACGTCACCCGGGACAGACTCTGGAAACACCATATATTTT. Amino acid sequence: CATSPGTDSGNTIYF.

The chain carries TRBV10-3 and TRBJ1-1; 7 positions match TRBD1. With 6 bases clipped from V and 8 bases from J, the junction kept 9 bases outside the gene matches. The CDR3 contains 13 residues. The germline V gene encodes CDR1 ENHRY and CDR2 SYGVKD. The CDR3 sequence: CAIRRDSDLEAFF. CDR3 bases: TGTGCCATCAGACGGGACAGCGACCTAGAAGCTTTCTTT.

This clonotype has more than one count but fewer than ten. The rearrangement links TRBV29-1 to TRBJ2-5; D is perhaps TRBD1 or TRBD2 (7 bases each). CDR1 SQVTM and CDR2 ANQGSEA come from the germline V gene. Trimming took off 1 base at V and 5 bases at J, with 17 bases between the two ends. The CDR3 is 15 residues long. The CDR3 nucleotides read TGCAGCGTTGAAGGCGGGACTCAGGGGGGGGAGACCCAGTACTTC. Its translation is CSVEGGTQGGETQYF.

In its sample, this clonotype was seen many times. The chain links TRBV5-1 to TRBJ2-5; maybe TRBD1 (6 bases). The V end was cut by 2 bases, the J end by 1 base, with 15 bases between. CDR1 and CDR2 (germline): SGHRS, YFSETQ. The CDR3 is 16 amino acids. CDR3 region: CASSLRPPDSQETQYF. DNA for the CDR3: TGCGCCAGCAGCTTACGACCCCCGGACAGCCAAGAGACCCAGTACTTC.

Regarding this clonotype: Given a much more abundant clone one base away, this may be a read error. The chain has TRBV14 and TRBJ2-1; 7 bases align to TRBD1. The CDR3 length is 14 residues. Germline loops: CDR1 SGHDN, CDR2 FVKESK. CDR3 in amino acids: CASSQELQGYEQSF. For the CDR3, the DNA is TGTGCCAGCAGCCAAGAGCTACAGGGGTATGAGCAGTCCTTC.

The table lists this clonotype with a count of one. The chain combines TRBV10-2 with TRBJ2-7; D is possibly TRBD2 (6 bases). The CDR3 totals 11 residues. V was clipped by 8 bases and J by 5 bases, with 10 bases between them. CDR1 is WSHSY, CDR2 SAAADI, per germline. CDR3 sequence (DNA): TGCGCCAGCGGCGGGACCCACGAGCAGTACTTC. This gives the protein CASGGTHEQYF.

In regard to this clonotype: A much larger clone lies a single base off, so this may be a read error. The rearrangement joins TRBV11-2 to TRBJ2-1; 15 nucleotides agree with TRBD2. The CDR3 has 17 amino acids. Germline assignment: CDR1 SGHAT and CDR2 FQNNGV. The V segment lost 5 bases and the J segment 8 bases; nucleotides outside the gene matches: 10. The CDR3 here is CASSDPGLAGGTHEQFF. The CDR3 DNA sequence: TGTGCCAGCAGCGATCCGGGACTAGCGGGAGGTACTCATGAGCAGTTCTTC.

This clonotype was detected ten times or more. The V gene is TRBV20-1, the J gene TRBJ2-7, with 8 bases that match TRBD2. The CDR3 has 14 residues. CDR1 is DFQATT, CDR2 SNEGSKA, per germline (reference sequence). J gave up 7 bases and V 6 bases, and 14 bases lay outside the gene matches. CDR3 residues: CSASWRGGWGEQYF. CDR3 bases: TGCAGTGCCAGCTGGCGCGGGGGGTGGGGGGAGCAGTACTTC.

As regards this clonotype: A read error is possible here, since a much larger clone lies one base away. The V call is TRBV6-5, the J call TRBJ1-4, with D uncertain. Germline loops: CDR1 MNHEY, CDR2 SVGAGI. This CDR3 contains 12 residues. The CDR3 loop is CANSSLEGKLFF. The CDR3 bases are TGTGCCAACAGTTCCCTTGAAGGGAAACTGTTTTTT.

The chain couples TRBV11-2 to TRBJ2-3; 7 positions match TRBD2. J lost 3 bases, V lost 3 bases, and 12 bases had no gene match. The CDR3 runs 17 residues. Per germline, CDR1 SGHAT and CDR2 FQNNGV. CDR3 protein: CASSFGWGGSRTDTQYF. The CDR3 nucleotides read TGTGCCAGCAGCTTCGGGTGGGGCGGGAGCCGAACAGATACGCAGTATTTT.

This clonotype was recorded at least ten times. The chain has TRBV2 and TRBJ2-5, with 9 bases fitting TRBD1. The CDR3 length is 13 residues. Unmatched junction bases numbered 2, after V lost 3 bases and J lost 6 bases. The germline V gene encodes CDR1 SNHLY and CDR2 FYNNEI. The CDR3 region is CASSDDRGKTQYF. As DNA, the CDR3 is TGTGCCAGCAGTGACGACAGGGGGAAGACCCAGTACTTC.

This clonotype was seen many times. The chain couples TRBV19 to TRBJ1-1; D remains unclear. This CDR3 is built from 11 residues. Per the germline V gene, CDR1 is LNHDA and CDR2 is SQIVND (reference sequence). The V end lost 9 bases, the J end lost 8 bases, and 13 bases lay between the germline ends. The CDR3 DNA follows: TGTGCCAGCCATGGGATGGGGGAAGCTTTCTTT. Amino acids: CASHGMGEAFF.

This clonotype has a count of ten or more. J is TRBJ1-6 and V is TRBV7-6; D unresolved. Germline V CDR1 and CDR2: SGHVS, FNYEAQ. Trimming stripped 1 base from V and 0 bases from J, with 10 bases between. The CDR3 covers 17 residues. This CDR3 is CASSLEWRSSYNSPLHF. CDR3 sequence (DNA): TGTGCCAGCAGCTTAGAATGGAGGAGCTCCTATAATTCACCCCTCCACTTT. Together with reference TRBV7-6 and TRBJ1-6, the CDR3 gives the full variable domain: GAGVSQSPRYKVTKRGQDVALRCDPISGHVSLYWYRQALGQGPEFLTYFNYEAQQDKSGLPNDRFSAERPEGSISTLTIQRTEQRDSAMYRCASSLEWRSSYNSPLHFGNGTRLTVT.

This chain connects TRBV2 to TRBJ2-2; 10 positions agree with TRBD1. V gave up 8 bases and J gave up 6 bases; unmatched junction bases: 6. The CDR3 covers 14 residues. Looked up from germline, CDR1 is SNHLY and CDR2 is FYNNEI. The CDR3 reads CASGDRGWAGELFF. DNA for the CDR3: TGTGCCAGCGGGGACAGGGGATGGGCCGGGGAGCTGTTTTTT.

The J gene is TRBJ2-7, the V gene TRBV7-8; D gene uncertain. Looked up from germline, CDR1 is SGHVS and CDR2 is FQNEAQ. The CDR3 has 13 amino acids. With 2 bases removed from V and 7 bases from J, the gap between germline ends came to 12 bases. CDR3 nucleotides: TGTGCCAGCAGCTTAAGGGCGTCGGTTGAGCAGTACTTC. Encoded protein: CASSLRASVEQYF.

The rearrangement uses TRBV15 and TRBJ2-1; 14 nucleotides line up with TRBD2. CDR3 length: 15 residues. V shed 3 bases and J 8 bases; nucleotides not matched to a gene: 3. The germline gives CDR1 LNHNV, CDR2 YYDKDF (reference sequence). CDR3 residues: CATSRGLAGADEQFF. The CDR3 DNA reads TGTGCCACCAGCAGGGGACTAGCGGGAGCAGATGAGCAGTTCTTC. Variable domain in full (rest from reference TRBV15 and TRBJ2-1): DAMVIQNPRYQVTQFGKPVTLSCSQTLNHNVMYWYQQKSSQAPKLLFHYYDKDFNNEADTPDNFQSRRPNTSFCFLDIRSPGLGDTAMYLCATSRGLAGADEQFFGPGTRLTVL.

The J gene is TRBJ1-6, the V gene TRBV19; the match to TRBD1 covers 8 bases. Germline CDR1 is LNHDA and CDR2 is SQIVND (reference sequence). The CDR3 runs 14 residues. The J segment lost 10 bases and the V segment lost 5 bases, leaving 7 bases of the junction unmatched. The CDR3 reads CASSPTGEGSPLHF. CDR3 bases: TGTGCCAGTAGTCCGACAGGGGAAGGGTCACCCCTCCACTTT.

The gene calls are TRBV20-1 and TRBJ2-7; the match to TRBD2 covers 9 bases. The CDR3 extends over 14 amino acids. Germline V lookup: CDR1 DFQATT, CDR2 SNEGSKA (reference sequence). V lost 0 bases and J lost 6; bases outside the gene matches: 6. The CDR3 region has the DNA TGCAGTGCTAGAGAGGCGGGGGGGCTCAGCGAGCAGTACTTC. Encoded protein: CSAREAGGLSEQYF.

This clonotype was seen only once. The chain uses TRBV5-1 and TRBJ2-5, with 9 positions matching TRBD2. The V segment lost 0 bases and the J segment 3 bases; nucleotides outside the gene matches: 3. Germline V gene data show CDR1 as SGHRS and CDR2 as YFSETQ. The CDR3 spans 15 residues. Here the CDR3 DNA reads TGCGCCAGCAGCTTGGGGTCTAGCGGGAAAGAGACCCAGTACTTC. Its protein product is CASSLGSSGKETQYF.

The table lists this clonotype with many counts. The chain recombines TRBV6-1 with TRBJ1-6; D is possibly TRBD1 (5 bases). CDR1 is MNHNS, CDR2 SASEGT, per germline. The CDR3 consists of 15 residues. Trimming left V 2 bases short and J 6 bases short, with 11 bases between. This CDR3 is CASSEMGPSNSPLHF. DNA for the CDR3: TGTGCCAGCAGTGAAATGGGACCGAGTAATTCACCCCTCCACTTT.